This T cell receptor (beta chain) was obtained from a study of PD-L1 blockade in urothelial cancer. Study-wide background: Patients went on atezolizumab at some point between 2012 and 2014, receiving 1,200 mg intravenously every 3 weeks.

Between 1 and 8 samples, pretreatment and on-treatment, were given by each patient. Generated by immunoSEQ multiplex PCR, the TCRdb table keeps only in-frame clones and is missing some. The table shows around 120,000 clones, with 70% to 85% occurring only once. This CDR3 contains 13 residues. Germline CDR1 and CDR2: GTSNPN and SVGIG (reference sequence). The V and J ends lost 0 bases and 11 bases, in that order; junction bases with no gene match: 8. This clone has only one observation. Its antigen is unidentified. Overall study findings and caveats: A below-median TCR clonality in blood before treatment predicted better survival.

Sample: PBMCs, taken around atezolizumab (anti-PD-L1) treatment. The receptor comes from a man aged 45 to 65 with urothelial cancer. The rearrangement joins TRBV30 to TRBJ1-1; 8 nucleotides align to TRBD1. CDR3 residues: CAWSVGVGQVAFF. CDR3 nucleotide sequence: TGTGCCTGGAGTGTGGGGGTGGGACAGGTGGCTTTCTTT.